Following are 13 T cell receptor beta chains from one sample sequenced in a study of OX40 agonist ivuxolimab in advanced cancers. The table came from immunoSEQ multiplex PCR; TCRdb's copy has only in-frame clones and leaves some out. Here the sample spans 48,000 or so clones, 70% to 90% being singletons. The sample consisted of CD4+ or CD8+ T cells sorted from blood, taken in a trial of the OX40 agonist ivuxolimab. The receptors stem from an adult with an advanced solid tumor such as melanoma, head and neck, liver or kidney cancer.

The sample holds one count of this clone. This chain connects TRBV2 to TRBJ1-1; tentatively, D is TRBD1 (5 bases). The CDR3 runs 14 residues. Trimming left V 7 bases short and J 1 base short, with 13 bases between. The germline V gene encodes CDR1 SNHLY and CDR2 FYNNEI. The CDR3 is CASTKRGSNTEAFF. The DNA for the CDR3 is TGTGCCAGCACTAAAAGGGGATCGAACACTGAAGCTTTCTTT.

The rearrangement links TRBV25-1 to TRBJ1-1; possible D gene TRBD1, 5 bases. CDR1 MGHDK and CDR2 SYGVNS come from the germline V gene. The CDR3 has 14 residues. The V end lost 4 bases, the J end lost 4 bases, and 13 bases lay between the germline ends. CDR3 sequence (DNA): TGTGCCAGCAGTGCCCTTGGTGGGGGCACTGAAGCTTTCTTT. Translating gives CASSALGGGTEAFF.

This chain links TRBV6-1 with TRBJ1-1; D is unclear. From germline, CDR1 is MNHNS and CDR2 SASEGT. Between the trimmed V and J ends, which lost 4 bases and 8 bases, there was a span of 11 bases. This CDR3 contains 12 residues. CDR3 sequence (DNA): TGTGCCAGCAGTGTTTGGCAGAGAGAAGCTTTCTTT. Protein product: CASSVWQREAFF.

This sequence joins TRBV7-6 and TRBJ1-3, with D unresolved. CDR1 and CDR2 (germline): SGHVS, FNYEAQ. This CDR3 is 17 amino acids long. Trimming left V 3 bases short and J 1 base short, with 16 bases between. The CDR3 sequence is CASSFHTGSDSGNTIYF. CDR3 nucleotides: TGTGCCAGCAGCTTCCACACCGGGTCCGATTCTGGAAACACCATATATTTT.

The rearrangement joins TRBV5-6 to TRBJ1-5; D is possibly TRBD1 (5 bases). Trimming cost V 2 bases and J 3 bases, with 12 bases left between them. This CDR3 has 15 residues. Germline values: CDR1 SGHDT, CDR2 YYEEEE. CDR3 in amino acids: CASSLWGTPNQPQHF. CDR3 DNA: TGTGCCAGCAGCTTATGGGGCACTCCCAATCAGCCCCAGCATTTT.

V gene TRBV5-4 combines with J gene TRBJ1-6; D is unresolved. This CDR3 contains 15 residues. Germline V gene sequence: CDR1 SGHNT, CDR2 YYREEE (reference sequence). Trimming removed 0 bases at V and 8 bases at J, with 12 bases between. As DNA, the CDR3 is TGTGCCAGCAGCTTGGCCGGTCTTGCTTATTCACCCCTCCACTTT. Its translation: CASSLAGLAYSPLHF.

The DNA for the CDR3 is TGTGCCAGCAGTTTTAATTACGAGCAGTACTTC. This translates into CASSFNYEQYF. The rearrangement links TRBV27 to TRBJ2-7; no clear D gene. This CDR3 region has 11 residues. The germline V gene encodes CDR1 MNHEY and CDR2 SMNVEV (reference sequence). V dropped 3 bases and J dropped 4 bases, with 4 bases sitting between them.

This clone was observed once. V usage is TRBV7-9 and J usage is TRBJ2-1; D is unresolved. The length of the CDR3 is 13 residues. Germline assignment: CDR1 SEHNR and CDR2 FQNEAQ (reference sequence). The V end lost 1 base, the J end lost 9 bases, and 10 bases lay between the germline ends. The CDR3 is CASSLGWTGEQFF. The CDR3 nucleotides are TGTGCCAGCAGCTTAGGATGGACGGGTGAGCAGTTCTTC. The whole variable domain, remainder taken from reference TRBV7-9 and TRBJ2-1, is DTGVSQNPRHKITKRGQNVTFRCDPISEHNRLYWYRQTLGQGPEFLTYFQNEAQLEKSRLLSDRFSAERPKGSFSTLEIQRTEQGDSAMYLCASSLGWTGEQFFGPGTRLTVL.

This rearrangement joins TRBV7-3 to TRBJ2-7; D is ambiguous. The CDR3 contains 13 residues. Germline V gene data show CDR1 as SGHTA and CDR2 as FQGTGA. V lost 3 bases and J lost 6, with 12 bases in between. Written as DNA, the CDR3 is TGTGCCAGCAGCTTTGGGTCTTCTCGCGAGCAGTACTTC. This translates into CASSFGSSREQYF.

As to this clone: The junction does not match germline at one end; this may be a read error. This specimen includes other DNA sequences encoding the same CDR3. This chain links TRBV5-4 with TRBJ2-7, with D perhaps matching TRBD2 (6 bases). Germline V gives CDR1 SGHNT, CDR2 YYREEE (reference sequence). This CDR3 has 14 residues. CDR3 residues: CASSLGLALGEQYF. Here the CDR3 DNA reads TGTGCCAGCAGCTTGGGGCTAGCGCTGGGGGAGCAGTACTTT.

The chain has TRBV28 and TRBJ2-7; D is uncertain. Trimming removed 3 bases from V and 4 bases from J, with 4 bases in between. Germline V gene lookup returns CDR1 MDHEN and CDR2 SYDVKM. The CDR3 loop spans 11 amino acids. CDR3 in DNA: TGTGCCAGCAGTTTGATGTACGAGCAGTACTTC. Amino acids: CASSLMYEQYF.

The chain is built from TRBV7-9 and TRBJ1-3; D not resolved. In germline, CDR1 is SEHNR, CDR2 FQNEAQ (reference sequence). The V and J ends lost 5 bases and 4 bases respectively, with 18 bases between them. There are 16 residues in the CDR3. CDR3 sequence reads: CASSADSGPFGNTIYF. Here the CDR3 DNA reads TGTGCCAGCAGCGCAGACTCCGGACCCTTCGGAAACACCATATATTTT. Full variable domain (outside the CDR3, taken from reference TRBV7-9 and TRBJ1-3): DTGVSQNPRHKITKRGQNVTFRCDPISEHNRLYWYRQTLGQGPEFLTYFQNEAQLEKSRLLSDRFSAERPKGSFSTLEIQRTEQGDSAMYLCASSADSGPFGNTIYFGEGSWLTVV.

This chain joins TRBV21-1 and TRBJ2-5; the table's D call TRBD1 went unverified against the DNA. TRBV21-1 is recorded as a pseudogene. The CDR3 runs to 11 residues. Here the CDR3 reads CPSTGEETQYF. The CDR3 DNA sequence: TGTCCCTCGACAGGGGAAGAGACCCAGTACTTC.